This T cell receptor (beta chain) was retrieved from a study of blood T cell repertoires in COVID-19. Sequencing used immunoSEQ multiplex PCR; TCRdb keeps in-frame clones, though not all of them. The sample carries 250,000 or so clones, roughly 88% recorded once. V lost 2 bases and J lost 7; bases outside the gene matches: 18. Germline values: CDR1 LGHNT, CDR2 FRNRAP. The CDR3 covers 19 residues. This chain connects TRBV12-5 to TRBJ2-1; 9 positions match TRBD1. Sequencing input: peripheral blood. The clonotype originates from a man aged 35-49 years who had recovered from COVID-19. The CDR3: CASGLRRQNRGLPRNEQFF. In DNA, the CDR3 is TGTGCTAGTGGTTTGCGTCGGCAGAACAGGGGGCTTCCTCGTAATGAGCAGTTCTTC.